One and the same sample provided the 18 T cell receptor beta chains below, sequenced in a study of cytomegalovirus exposure and HLA in healthy donors (dated by TCRdb to between 2016 and 2019). To prepare the library, the immunoSEQ multiplex PCR assay was applied. The multiplex PCR relied on a mix of 60 forward primers for TCR Vbeta segments and 13 reverse primers for TCR Jbeta segments. TCRdb carries this immuneACCESS record with in-frame sequences only. Its versions omit some clonotypes, under half of them owing to an unresolved V gene in the studies checked, with the rest unexplained. Present in this sample are 120,000 or so clones, roughly 80% of which were seen just once. The biggest ten clones account for 7.5% to 9.5% of the sample. The sample comprised PBMCs. The receptors here all came from a man aged 25 to 45 in good health and CMV-seropositive.

J is TRBJ2-7 and V is TRBV5-8; 9 bases align to TRBD1. Germline V lookup: CDR1 SGHTS, CDR2 YDEGEE. The CDR3 consists of 15 residues. Trimming at V came to 2 bases and at J to 1 base, leaving 4 bases not matched to a gene. The CDR3 DNA reads TGTGCCAGCAGCTTCGATGGACAGGGGTCCTACGAGCAGTACTTC. It specifies CASSFDGQGSYEQYF.

The CDR3, as DNA: TGTGCCAGCAGCCCCGGCCGGGACAGGGCGCATGGCTACACCTTC. Its translation: CASSPGRDRAHGYTF. The chain joins TRBV9 to TRBJ1-2; the match to TRBD1 covers 9 bases. This CDR3 spans 15 amino acids. Trimming at V came to 4 bases and at J to 6 bases, leaving 10 bases not matched to a gene. The V gene's germline CDR1 is SGDLS and CDR2 YYNGEE.

This chain connects TRBV10-1 to TRBJ1-2, with D tentatively TRBD1 (6 bases). V lost 3 bases and J lost 8, with 13 bases in between. The length of the CDR3 is 13 residues. From germline, CDR1 is WNHNN and CDR2 SYGVQD (reference sequence). CDR3 residues: CASSDWGGGGYTF. The CDR3 region has the DNA TGCGCCAGCAGTGATTGGGGGGGCGGAGGCTACACCTTC.

A few counts support this clone. This chain links TRBV2 with TRBJ2-1, with 8 positions matching TRBD2. Per the germline V gene, CDR1 is SNHLY and CDR2 is FYNNEI. The V and J ends lost 1 base and 4 bases, in that order; junction bases with no gene match: 3. CDR3 length: 15 amino acids. The CDR3 reads CASSEGRGEYNEQFF. The CDR3 DNA reads as TGTGCCAGCAGTGAAGGGCGGGGGGAATACAATGAGCAGTTCTTC. The full variable domain, with the rest looked up from reference TRBV2 and TRBJ2-1, is EPEVTQTPSHQVTQMGQEVILRCVPISNHLYFYWYRQILGQKVEFLVSFYNNEISEKSEIFDDQFSVERPDGSNFTLKIRSTKLEDSAMYFCASSEGRGEYNEQFFGPGTRLTVL.

This rearrangement joins TRBV5-1 to TRBJ2-5, with D possibly being TRBD1 (6 bases). The end of the DNA fits TRBJ2-7 better, so the J call may be wrong. The CDR3 covers 18 residues. CDR1 and CDR2 (germline): SGHRS, YFSETQ. The CDR3 bases are TGCGCCAGCAGCTTGGCCTCGGCCCCCCCGACAGGTACTCACGAGCAGTACTTC. This encodes CASSLASAPPTGTHEQYF.

The J gene is TRBJ1-5, the V gene TRBV2; 7 nucleotides line up with TRBD1. Trimming at V came to 7 bases and at J to 0 bases, leaving 3 bases not matched to a gene. Germline lookup yields CDR1 SNHLY and CDR2 FYNNEI. The CDR3 consists of 14 residues. The CDR3 DNA follows: TGTGCCAGCACCTGGGACAGTAGCAATCAGCCCCAGCATTTT. Translating gives CASTWDSSNQPQHF.

A few counts support this clone. The chain recombines TRBV27 with TRBJ2-7, with TRBD2 identical over 7 bases. The CDR3 extends over 15 amino acids. The V and J ends lost 2 bases and 3 bases, in that order; junction bases with no gene match: 7. CDR1 is MNHEY, CDR2 SMNVEV, per germline (reference sequence). In nucleotides, the CDR3 is TGTGCCAGCAGTTTAAGCGCGGGGGACGGCTACGAGCAGTACTTC. Protein: CASSLSAGDGYEQYF.

The chain employs TRBV6-5 and TRBJ2-5; the match to TRBD2 covers 8 bases. Germline CDR1 MNHEY, CDR2 SVGAGI. The CDR3 loop spans 15 amino acids. V lost 5 bases and J lost 1; bases outside the gene matches: 6. The CDR3 spells CASSVVAGSQETQYF. CDR3 coding DNA: TGTGCCAGCAGTGTGGTAGCGGGGAGCCAAGAGACCCAGTACTTC.

The J gene is TRBJ1-6, the V gene TRBV6-5, with TRBD1 identical over 7 bases. The CDR3 extends over 14 amino acids. Germline lookup yields CDR1 MNHEY and CDR2 SVGAGI. With 7 bases clipped from V and 6 bases from J, the junction kept 6 bases outside the gene matches. This CDR3 is CASTYRGRNSPLHF. The CDR3 nucleotides are TGTGCCAGCACCTACAGGGGTCGTAATTCACCCCTCCACTTT.

The chain links TRBV5-6 to TRBJ1-1, with a possible D match to TRBD1 (6 bases). The CDR3 totals 15 residues. V shed 4 bases and J shed 4 bases, with 17 bases lying between them. Germline V CDR1 and CDR2: SGHDT, YYEEEE. CDR3 sequence reads: CASSPVGEGGTEAFF. The CDR3 DNA reads as TGTGCCAGCAGCCCAGTCGGAGAAGGGGGCACTGAAGCTTTCTTT. Full variable domain (remainder filled in from reference TRBV5-6 and TRBJ1-1): DAGVTQSPTHLIKTRGQQVTLRCSPKSGHDTVSWYQQALGQGPQFIFQYYEEEERQRGNFPDRFSGHQFPNYSSELNVNALLLGDSALYLCASSPVGEGGTEAFFGQGTRLTVV.

The CDR3 nucleotides read TGTGCCAGCAGGGGACTGAGAGAGAACACTGAAGCTTTCTTT. It translates to CASRGLRENTEAFF. The V gene is TRBV27, the J gene TRBJ1-1; D is possibly TRBD1 (5 bases). CDR3 length: 14 amino acids. The V and J ends lost 6 bases and 1 base respectively, with 12 bases between them. Germline CDR1 is MNHEY and CDR2 is SMNVEV (reference sequence).

The chain recombines TRBV14 with TRBJ2-7; D remains ambiguous. V shed 3 bases and J shed 4 bases, with 7 bases lying between them. This CDR3 region has 12 residues. Germline CDR1 SGHDN, CDR2 FVKESK. This chain's CDR3 is CASSHTRYEQYF. CDR3 DNA: TGTGCCAGCAGCCACACCAGATACGAGCAGTACTTC.

The chain is built from TRBV5-6 and TRBJ2-7, with TRBD1 identical over 9 bases. The CDR3 covers 13 residues. Germline-derived CDR1 and CDR2 are SGHDT and YYEEEE. The V gene end was trimmed by 5 bases and the J gene end by 6 bases; junction bases not matched to a gene: 6. CDR3 bases: TGTGCCAGCAGGAGACAGGGGGTAGGCGAGCAGTACTTC. It codes for CASRRQGVGEQYF.

The chain is built from TRBV2 and TRBJ2-2, with a possible D match to TRBD1 (6 bases). V lost 11 bases and J 2 bases, leaving 15 bases between the germline ends. The CDR3 sequence is 14 residues long. The V gene's germline CDR1 is SNHLY and CDR2 FYNNEI. CDR3 coding DNA: TGTGCCGAAAGACAGGCAATCAACACCGGGGAGCTGTTTTTT. It encodes CAERQAINTGELFF. Based on the CDR3 plus reference TRBV2 and TRBJ2-2, the full variable domain is EPEVTQTPSHQVTQMGQEVILRCVPISNHLYFYWYRQILGQKVEFLVSFYNNEISEKSEIFDDQFSVERPDGSNFTLKIRSTKLEDSAMYFCAERQAINTGELFFGEGSRLTVL.

The rearrangement joins TRBV6-1 to TRBJ2-1, with TRBD2 matching 7 bases. CDR1 and CDR2 (germline): MNHNS, SASEGT. The CDR3 is made up of 15 amino acids. The J segment lost 5 bases and the V segment lost 2 bases, leaving 6 bases of the junction unmatched. CDR3 sequence reads: CASSEPWGGNNEQFF. CDR3 DNA: TGTGCCAGCAGTGAACCTTGGGGGGGAAACAATGAGCAGTTCTTC.

The V and J genes are TRBV6-1 and TRBJ1-1; 10 bases map to TRBD1. Germline CDR1 and CDR2: MNHNS and SASEGT. V gave up 7 bases and J gave up 5 bases; unmatched junction bases: 4. This CDR3 has 13 amino acids. This chain's CDR3 is CASKDRGLTEAFF. CDR3 coding DNA: TGTGCCAGCAAAGACAGGGGGCTAACTGAAGCTTTCTTT.

The chain has TRBV5-1 and TRBJ2-7; 7 nucleotides line up with TRBD1. The CDR3 is made up of 13 amino acids. From germline, CDR1 is SGHRS and CDR2 YFSETQ. The V gene end was trimmed by 5 bases and the J gene end by 0 bases; junction bases not matched to a gene: 2. The CDR3 here is CASRDRSSYEQYF. DNA for the CDR3: TGCGCCAGCAGGGACAGGAGCTCCTACGAGCAGTACTTC.

Points on this clone: The junction and the germline gene differ at one end; a read error may be behind it. This sample also contains other DNA sequences that code for the same CDR3. This chain connects TRBV6-1 to TRBJ1-6; the D gene is possibly TRBD1 (6 bases). CDR3 size: 18 residues. Germline V lookup: CDR1 MNHNS, CDR2 SASEGT. Here the CDR3 reads CASSEASRGWGYNSPLHF. CDR3 nucleotides: TGTGCCAGCAGTGAAGCTTCCAGGGGATGGGGATATAATTCGCCCCTCCACTTT.